These 21 T cell receptor beta chains were all obtained from the same sample, sequenced in a study of cytomegalovirus exposure and HLA in healthy donors. Sequencing was performed with immunoSEQ multiplex PCR; in TCRdb, only in-frame clones are kept and a portion is missing. The table lists about 240,000 clones, 86% of them singletons, with 0.95% to 1.5% in the top ten. Sequencing input: PBMCs. All receptors come from a woman aged 30 to 39 in good health and CMV-seropositive.

This clone appeared once. The genes are TRBV30 and TRBJ1-1; D ambiguous. The CDR3 extends over 14 amino acids. The V and J ends lost 4 bases and 7 bases respectively, with 19 bases between them. Germline values: CDR1 GTSNPN, CDR2 SVGIG (reference sequence). CDR3 sequence (DNA): TGTGCCTGGAACGACGTGGGTCTCCAGGATGAAGCTTTCTTT. Translating gives CAWNDVGLQDEAFF.

For the CDR3, the DNA is TGTGCCTGGAGTGTGTGGCATGCAACTAATGAAAAACTGTTTTTT. Its translation is CAWSVWHATNEKLFF. V usage is TRBV30 and J usage is TRBJ1-4; D is undetermined. The CDR3 spans 15 residues. Germline CDR1 is GTSNPN and CDR2 is SVGIG (reference sequence). The ends were cut back, 0 bases at V and 0 bases at J, with 8 bases in the middle.

Here the CDR3 DNA reads TGTGCCAGTAGTGCGGGAGGGAGGTACCCGTACATCGAGCAGTACTTC. It yields the protein CASSAGGRYPYIEQYF. The chain has TRBV19 and TRBJ2-7; 9 positions match TRBD2. The CDR3 covers 16 residues. V lost 5 bases to trimming and J lost 6 bases; unmatched junction nucleotides: 14. Germline values: CDR1 LNHDA, CDR2 SQIVND (reference sequence).

V gene TRBV6-1 combines with J gene TRBJ2-7; D is unresolved. This CDR3 has 12 residues. Germline CDR1 reads MNHNS; CDR2 reads SASEGT. The V end was cut by 2 bases, the J end by 3 bases, with 5 bases between. Written as DNA, the CDR3 is TGTGCCAGCAGTGAAATCGGCTACGAGCAGTACTTC. Its translation: CASSEIGYEQYF.

The rearrangement uses TRBV5-8 and TRBJ1-2; TRBD1 matches 7 bases. Looked up from germline, CDR1 is SGHTS and CDR2 is YDEGEE. V lost 3 bases and J lost 5; bases outside the gene matches: 4. CDR3 size: 13 residues. The CDR3 bases are TGTGCCAGCAGCTGGGACAGTTCATATGGCTACACCTTC. It encodes CASSWDSSYGYTF.

This chain uses TRBV7-2 with TRBJ2-7; 13 bases are shared with TRBD2. This CDR3 region has 16 residues. CDR1 is SGHTA, CDR2 FQGNSA, per germline. After removal of 3 bases from V and 1 base from J, the junction contained 3 bases not matched to a gene. The CDR3 spells CASSFGGLAGSYEQYF. CDR3 in DNA: TGTGCCAGCAGCTTCGGGGGACTAGCGGGGTCCTACGAGCAGTACTTC. Variable domain in full (rest from reference TRBV7-2 and TRBJ2-7): GAGVSQSPSNKVTEKGKDVELRCDPISGHTALYWYRQSLGQGLEFLIYFQGNSAPDKSGLPSDRFSAERTGGSVSTLTIQRTQQEDSAVYLCASSFGGLAGSYEQYFGPGTRLTVT.

A single count supports this clone. This chain joins TRBV27 and TRBJ2-1; D is unresolved. Trimming removed 6 bases from V and 4 bases from J, with 4 bases in between. Germline CDR1 and CDR2: MNHEY and SMNVEV (reference sequence). This CDR3 contains 11 residues. CDR3 coding DNA: TGTGCCAGCAGCGGTTACAATGAGCAGTTCTTC. Protein sequence: CASSGYNEQFF.

This chain joins TRBV28 and TRBJ2-7; 10 bases map to TRBD2. Germline CDR1 and CDR2: MDHEN and SYDVKM. V was pared by 6 bases and J by 2 bases, with 4 bases of the junction left unmatched. This CDR3 has 14 amino acids. The CDR3 loop is CASRRSGRAYEQYF. The CDR3 DNA reads TGTGCCAGCAGGCGAAGCGGGAGGGCCTACGAGCAGTACTTC.

The rearrangement links TRBV5-1 to TRBJ2-1, with D tentatively TRBD2 (5 bases). This CDR3 is built from 12 residues. In germline, CDR1 is SGHRS, CDR2 YFSETQ. Trimming took off 4 bases at V and 8 bases at J, with 10 bases between the two ends. This chain's CDR3 is CASSLGSDEQFF. CDR3 coding DNA: TGCGCCAGCAGCCTGGGTAGCGATGAGCAGTTCTTC.

The CDR3 DNA reads TGTGCCAGCAGTTTAGTTCCCGGGACAGGGGTTGGTGGCTATGGCTACACCTTC. Its translation: CASSLVPGTGVGGYGYTF. V is TRBV28 and J is TRBJ1-2, with TRBD1 matching over 10 bases. The CDR3 extends over 18 amino acids. The germline CDR1 and CDR2 sequences are MDHEN and SYDVKM. J lost 4 bases, V lost 2 bases, and 13 bases had no gene match.

This clone was seen only a few times. The chain combines TRBV29-1 with TRBJ1-1; 8 bases agree with TRBD1. The germline CDR1 and CDR2 sequences are SQVTM and ANQGSEA. The length of the CDR3 is 11 residues. Unmatched junction bases numbered 5, after V lost 7 bases and J lost 7 bases. CDR3 sequence: CSGQGIDEAFF. CDR3 DNA sequence: TGCAGCGGACAGGGGATTGATGAAGCTTTCTTT.

The chain couples TRBV6-6 to TRBJ2-7; possible D gene TRBD2, 5 bases. Germline CDR1 MNHNY, CDR2 SVGAGI (reference sequence). The CDR3 has 15 residues. Trimming removed 5 bases at V and 1 base at J, with 15 bases between. The CDR3 region has the DNA TGTGCCAGCAGTCCTACATCGTTAGCGTCCTACGAGCAGTACTTC. It is translated as CASSPTSLASYEQYF.

This clone came up a few times. V gene TRBV19 combines with J gene TRBJ1-1; D is possibly TRBD1 (5 bases). Germline V CDR1 and CDR2: LNHDA, SQIVND (reference sequence). The ends were cut back, 9 bases at V and 2 bases at J, with 13 bases in the middle. This CDR3 spans 13 amino acids. The CDR3 protein is CASRFQGNTEAFF. The DNA for the CDR3 is TGTGCCAGCCGCTTCCAGGGTAACACTGAAGCTTTCTTT.

This chain connects TRBV28 to TRBJ2-7, with D possibly TRBD1 on 5 matching bases. V was shortened by 2 bases and J by 2 bases, with 13 bases between the two germline ends. The CDR3 is made up of 15 amino acids. Per germline, CDR1 MDHEN and CDR2 SYDVKM. CDR3 loop: CASSLMGRVAYEQYF. The CDR3 nucleotides are TGTGCCAGCAGTTTAATGGGGCGAGTCGCCTACGAGCAGTACTTC.

This chain connects TRBV7-3 to TRBJ2-1, with D maybe TRBD1 (5 bases). This CDR3 region has 15 residues. Trimming cost V 5 bases and J 4 bases, with 15 bases left between them. Germline-derived CDR1 and CDR2 are SGHTA and FQGTGA. The CDR3 DNA is TGTGCCAGCAGCCTGGGGCAGGGAATATACAATGAGCAGTTCTTC. The encoded protein is CASSLGQGIYNEQFF.

V is TRBV5-6 and J is TRBJ2-3, with 14 bases fitting TRBD2. J lost 5 bases, V lost 0 bases, and 8 bases had no gene match. The CDR3 is made up of 18 amino acids. CDR1 is SGHDT and CDR2 is YYEEEE in the germline V gene. This CDR3 is CASSLGLAGGPIQDTQYF. CDR3 nucleotides: TGTGCCAGCAGCTTGGGACTAGCGGGAGGGCCGATTCAAGATACGCAGTATTTT.

This chain joins TRBV4-2 and TRBJ2-1, with D possibly matching TRBD2 (6 bases). The CDR3 consists of 17 residues. Germline V gives CDR1 LGHNA, CDR2 YNFKEQ. V dropped 0 bases and J dropped 6 bases, with 18 bases sitting between them. CDR3 region: CASSQESPGLGGNEQFF. CDR3 sequence (DNA): TGTGCCAGCAGCCAAGAATCCCCGGGACTTGGGGGCAATGAGCAGTTCTTC.

The rearrangement links TRBV28 to TRBJ1-5, with D uncertain. The CDR3 is made up of 13 amino acids. Germline V lookup: CDR1 MDHEN, CDR2 SYDVKM. V shed 6 bases and J shed 7 bases, with 13 bases lying between them. The CDR3 protein is CASRRSPGQPQHF. CDR3 in DNA: TGTGCCAGCAGACGGTCTCCGGGGCAGCCCCAGCATTTT.

The sample holds one count of this clone. This chain uses TRBV2 with TRBJ2-5; a weak D match, TRBD1 (6 bases). The length of the CDR3 is 13 residues. Trimming pared 6 bases from V and 4 bases from J, leaving 12 bases between. Per the germline V gene, CDR1 is SNHLY and CDR2 is FYNNEI. CDR3 sequence: CASRPRGLETQYF. CDR3 DNA: TGTGCCAGCAGACCCAGGGGTCTAGAGACCCAGTACTTC.

CDR3 DNA sequence: TGTGCCAGTAGTATTCCCGGGCAGGGGGCGTACTATGGCTACACCTTC. It specifies CASSIPGQGAYYGYTF. The chain uses TRBV19 and TRBJ1-2, with TRBD1 matching 8 bases. V gave up 3 bases and J gave up 3 bases; unmatched junction bases: 9. Germline assignment: CDR1 LNHDA and CDR2 SQIVND (reference sequence). This CDR3 contains 16 residues.

The V and J genes are TRBV5-5 and TRBJ1-5; maybe TRBD1 (6 bases). Germline V CDR1 and CDR2: SGHKS, YYEKEE (reference sequence). V gave up 2 bases and J gave up 2 bases, with 8 bases separating them. CDR3 length: 14 residues. The CDR3 DNA reads as TGTGCCAGCAGCTTTGACAGGCGCAATCAGCCCCAGCATTTT. Its translation: CASSFDRRNQPQHF.